Listed here are 10 T cell receptor beta chains from one sample, sequenced in a study of cytomegalovirus exposure and HLA in healthy donors. Primers: 60 Vbeta forward and 13 Jbeta reverse. This table comes from immunoSEQ multiplex PCR, and its TCRdb copy is limited to in-frame clones, with some not included. The sample has about 120,000 clones, roughly 9% seen once. Sequenced sample: PBMCs. These receptors originate from a woman in her 40s in good health and CMV-seropositive.

In this sample, this clone turned up a few times. The genes are TRBV7-2 and TRBJ2-7, with 10 bases aligning to TRBD2. Germline-derived CDR1 and CDR2 are SGHTA and FQGNSA. V lost 5 bases to trimming and J lost 6 bases; unmatched junction nucleotides: 7. The CDR3 has 14 residues. CDR3 DNA sequence: TGTGCCAGCAGCAGTAGCGGGGGGCACCGCGAGCAGTACTTC. Residues: CASSSSGGHREQYF.

This clone was counted between two and nine times. CDR3: CASSLLSGVYGYTF. In nucleotides, the CDR3 is TGTGCCAGCAGCTTGCTTTCCGGGGTCTATGGCTACACCTTC. This rearrangement joins TRBV5-6 to TRBJ1-2, with D uncertain. In germline, CDR1 is SGHDT, CDR2 YYEEEE. The CDR3 runs to 14 residues. Between the trimmed V and J ends, which lost 1 base and 4 bases, there was a span of 11 bases. Variable domain in full (rest from reference TRBV5-6 and TRBJ1-2): DAGVTQSPTHLIKTRGQQVTLRCSPKSGHDTVSWYQQALGQGPQFIFQYYEEEERQRGNFPDRFSGHQFPNYSSELNVNALLLGDSALYLCASSLLSGVYGYTFGSGTRLTVV.

This clone was recorded a few times. The gene calls are TRBV5-1 and TRBJ1-4; D uncertain. This CDR3 has 17 residues. Germline CDR1 is SGHRS and CDR2 is YFSETQ. Deletions cut 1 base from V and 0 bases from J, with 13 bases between. CDR3 nucleotides: TGCGCCAGCAGCTTGAGAGGAGCAACTACAACTAATGAAAAACTGTTTTTT. Translation gives CASSLRGATTTNEKLFF. Looking up the rest from reference TRBV5-1 and TRBJ1-4 gives the full variable domain: KAGVTQTPRYLIKTRGQQVTLSCSPISGHRSVSWYQQTPGQGLQFLFEYFSETQRNKGNFPGRFSGRQFSNSRSEMNVSTLELGDSALYLCASSLRGATTTNEKLFFGSGTQLSVL.

A few counts support this clone. This chain links TRBV27 with TRBJ1-5; TRBD1 might be the D (5 bases). Germline V gene data show CDR1 as MNHEY and CDR2 as SMNVEV (reference sequence). Trimming took 5 bases from V and 10 from J, leaving 15 bases between them. This CDR3 contains 13 residues. CDR3 DNA sequence: TGTGCCAGCAGTAACCTCCGGGACTCTCCCCAGCATTTT. It codes for CASSNLRDSPQHF.

Only a few counts were recorded for this clone. J is TRBJ1-6 and V is TRBV6-6; possibly TRBD1 for D (5 bases). V dropped 7 bases and J dropped 4 bases, with 11 bases sitting between them. The CDR3 length is 14 residues. The germline CDR1 and CDR2 sequences are MNHNY and SVGAGI (reference sequence). In DNA, the CDR3 is TGTGCCAGCACCTCGACAGAGTATAATTCACCCCTCCACTTT. Its translation: CASTSTEYNSPLHF.

This clone has more than one count but fewer than ten. The V call is TRBV5-1, the J call TRBJ1-3, with D possibly TRBD1 on 6 matching bases. CDR3 length equals 16 residues. V dropped 1 base and J dropped 2 bases, with 13 bases sitting between them. Germline assignment: CDR1 SGHRS and CDR2 YFSETQ. The CDR3 protein is CASSLLGQNPGNTIYF. In nucleotides, the CDR3 is TGCGCCAGCAGCTTGCTCGGACAGAATCCTGGAAACACCATATATTTT.

Worth noting for this clone: Compared with germline, one end of the junction differs, possibly owing to a read error. V gene TRBV7-3 combines with J gene TRBJ2-5, with D possibly TRBD2 on 5 matching bases. The J call may be incorrect, as the DNA end agrees better with TRBJ2-7. There are 13 residues in the CDR3. The germline V gene has CDR1 SGHTA and CDR2 FQGTGA. The CDR3 DNA follows: TGTGCCAGCAGCCTGGGGAGCTCCCACGAGCAGTACTTC. Its translation: CASSLGSSHEQYF.

J is TRBJ2-5 and V is TRBV6-5, with 10 bases matching TRBD1. Losses at the gene ends were 5 bases for V and 4 bases for J; bases not matched to a gene: 4. The CDR3 runs 14 residues. Germline CDR1 and CDR2: MNHEY and SVGAGI. The CDR3 here is CASSRDRGRETQYF. The CDR3 DNA reads as TGTGCCAGCAGTAGGGACAGGGGTAGAGAGACCCAGTACTTC.

Only a few counts were recorded for this clone. CDR3 sequence (DNA): TGTGCCAGCAGCTCAACCGGGACTGCTTCCTACGAGCAGTACTTC. Its translation: CASSSTGTASYEQYF. The chain is built from TRBV28 and TRBJ2-7; possible D gene TRBD2, 6 bases. Trimming shortened V by 6 bases and J by 1 base, and 16 bases separated the two germline ends. CDR3 size: 15 residues. The germline V gene has CDR1 MDHEN and CDR2 SYDVKM.

This clone has more than one count but fewer than ten. The chain carries TRBV19 and TRBJ2-7; TRBD1 is a possible D gene (6 bases). From germline, CDR1 is LNHDA and CDR2 SQIVND (reference sequence). Trimming cost V 3 bases and J 2 bases, with 14 bases left between them. The CDR3 runs to 15 residues. DNA of the CDR3: TGTGCCAGTAGTATGAGGAGTCAGGGGCCCTACGAGCAGTACTTC. Protein product: CASSMRSQGPYEQYF. Drawing the rest from reference TRBV19 and TRBJ2-7, the complete variable domain is DGGITQSPKYLFRKEGQNVTLSCEQNLNHDAMYWYRQDPGQGLRLIYYSQIVNDFQKGDIAEGYSVSREKKESFPLTVTSAQKNPTAFYLCASSMRSQGPYEQYFGPGTRLTVT.